This T cell receptor (beta chain) came from a study of identifying expanded T cells in peripheral blood. Study-wide results and limits: Over approximately two and four weeks, about 17 and 20 clones changed, versus around 1.2 between replicates. Clone count variance between approximately two-week samples rose with total template count.

This clone is a singleton in its sample. The antigen remains unidentified. Assay: immunoSEQ multiplex PCR; the TCRdb copy retains only in-frame clones and omits some. The sample includes tens of thousands of clones, 84% of them seen just once. CDR3 size: 15 residues. Germline values: CDR1 SGHRS, CDR2 YFSETQ. Trimming left V 4 bases short and J 0 bases short, with 13 bases between. V and J are TRBV5-1 and TRBJ2-5; D uncertain. The origin of this receptor is a person between 18 and 75 years old in good health. Specimen: blood. CDR3 in DNA: TGCGCCAGCAGCCTTCCCCGGGCAGACCAAGAGACCCAGTACTTC. This translates into CASSLPRADQETQYF.